This T cell receptor (beta chain) comes out of a study of cytomegalovirus exposure and HLA in healthy donors. Germline assignment: CDR1 SSHAT and CDR2 FNYEAQ (reference sequence). The CDR3 is 15 amino acids. J was trimmed by 5 bases and V by 5 bases; bases with no gene match: 3. Use of 60 Vbeta and 13 Jbeta primers characterized the PCR. TCRdb's table, derived via immunoSEQ multiplex PCR, lists solely in-frame clones and lacks some. Found here are some 130,000 clones, roughly 68% of them singletons; the top ten hold approximately 6%. This clone has just one count. This sequence was found in a woman in her forties or fifties in good health and CMV-seropositive. The sample was PBMCs. J is TRBJ1-6 and V is TRBV7-7, with 10 bases lining up with TRBD1. CDR3 DNA sequence: TGTGCCAGCAGCCGGACAGGGGGTCATAATTCACCCCTCCACTTT. Protein sequence: CASSRTGGHNSPLHF.